Shown below are 3 T cell receptor beta chains from a single sample sequenced in a study of beta chain features in type 1 diabetes. Sequenced material consisted of expressed TCRB transcripts (all of the isolated RNA was reverse transcribed). Here immunoSEQ multiplex PCR was the method, and the copy in TCRdb shows in-frame clones only, minus some. The data hold under 250,000 clones, with around 14% observed a single time. The sequencing input was naive CD4+ T cells from blood. The receptor source for this set is a woman aged 40 to 55 in good health.

This clone appeared a few times. This chain links TRBV19 with TRBJ1-2; tentative D call: TRBD1 (6 bases). Germline lookup yields CDR1 LNHDA and CDR2 SQIVND (reference sequence). The CDR3 length is 15 residues. The ends were cut back, 3 bases at V and 1 base at J, with 12 bases in the middle. The CDR3 DNA reads as TGTGCCAGTAGTATTAGGCCAGGGGATAACTATGGCTACACCTTC. Amino acids: CASSIRPGDNYGYTF.

This clone appeared a few times. The chain is built from TRBV7-7 and TRBJ2-7; no firm D call. The CDR3 consists of 13 residues. CDR1 and CDR2 (germline): SSHAT, FNYEAQ (reference sequence). Trimming removed 5 bases from V and 5 bases from J, with 13 bases in between. This chain's CDR3 is CASSNSPSNEQYF. The CDR3 coding sequence is TGTGCCAGCAGCAACAGCCCTTCGAACGAGCAGTACTTC.

This clone was detected ten times or more. Different DNA sequences within this sample yield the same CDR3. The chain carries TRBV7-9 and TRBJ2-7, with 8 bases lining up with TRBD1. Per germline, CDR1 SEHNR and CDR2 FQNEAQ (reference sequence). The CDR3 totals 14 residues. V lost 3 bases to trimming and J lost 0 bases; unmatched junction nucleotides: 1. The CDR3 bases are TGTGCCAGCAGCTTGGGACAGGCCTCCTACGAGCAGTACTTC. It codes for CASSLGQASYEQYF.